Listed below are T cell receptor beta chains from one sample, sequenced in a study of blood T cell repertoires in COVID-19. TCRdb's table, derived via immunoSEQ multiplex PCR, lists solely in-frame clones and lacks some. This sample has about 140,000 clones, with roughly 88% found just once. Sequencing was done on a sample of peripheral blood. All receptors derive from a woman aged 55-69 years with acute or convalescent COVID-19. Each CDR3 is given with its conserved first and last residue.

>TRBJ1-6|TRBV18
CASSPGRERNSPLHF
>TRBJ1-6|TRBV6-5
CASSYSQVPMGPLHF
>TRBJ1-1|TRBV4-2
CASSQGDSNTEAFF
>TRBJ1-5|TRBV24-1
CATSKQGMDQPQHF
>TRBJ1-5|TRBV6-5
CASSARGLQPQHF
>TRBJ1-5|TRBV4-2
CASSQRDRGEGQPQHF
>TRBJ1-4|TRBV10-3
CAISQTGAGNEKLFF
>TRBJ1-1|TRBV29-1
CSVINTEAFF
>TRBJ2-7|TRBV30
CAWRKPLAGRYEQYF
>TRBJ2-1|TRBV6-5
CASSYSLGGVNNEQFF
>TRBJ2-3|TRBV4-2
CASSPLNAANTDTQYF
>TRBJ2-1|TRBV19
CASSWTSGVGDEQFF
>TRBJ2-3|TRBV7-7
CASSLVPGSADTQYF
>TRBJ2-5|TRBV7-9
CASSFVSQEQETQYF
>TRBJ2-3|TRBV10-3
CAISAAGTGTTDTQYF
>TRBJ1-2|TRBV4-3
CASSPLGQGGSPYGYTF
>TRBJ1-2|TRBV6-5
CASSYSSDRGWDGYTF
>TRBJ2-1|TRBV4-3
CASSQDTTGNPYNEQFF
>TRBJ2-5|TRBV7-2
CASSYDRGFQETQYF
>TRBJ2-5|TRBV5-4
CASSLGDRVNQETQYF
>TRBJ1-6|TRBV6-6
CASSPTDRSSYNSPLHF
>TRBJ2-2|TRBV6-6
CASSPGQGTGELFF
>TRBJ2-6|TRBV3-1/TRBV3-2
CASSEGAGSSGANVLTF
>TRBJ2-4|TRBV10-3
CAISEGSTSKRGAKNIQYF
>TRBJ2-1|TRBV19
CASSTIRQGREYNEQFF
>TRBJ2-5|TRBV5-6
CASGRGTQYF
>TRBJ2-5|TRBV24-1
CATSDSNPGIRETQYF
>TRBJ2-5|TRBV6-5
CASSYGGLSYETQYF
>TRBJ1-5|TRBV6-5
CASTPVVSSNQPQHF
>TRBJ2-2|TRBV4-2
CASRQGAGELFF
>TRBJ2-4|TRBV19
CASSSGLAGGLISSVKNIQYF
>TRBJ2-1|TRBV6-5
CATQDGIPYNEQFF
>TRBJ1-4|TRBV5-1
CASSAQGGETNEKLFF
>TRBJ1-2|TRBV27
CASSSGQDIYTF
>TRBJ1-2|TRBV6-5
CASSYSRQGGYTF
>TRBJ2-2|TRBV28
CASSLGLAGNHLNTGELFF
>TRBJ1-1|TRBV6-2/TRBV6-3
CASSDHGGGDTEAFF
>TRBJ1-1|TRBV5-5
CASSLQQGFMNTEAFF
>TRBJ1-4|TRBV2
CASTDSLIEAGAGEKLFF
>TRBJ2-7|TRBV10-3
CAISSGTENEQYF
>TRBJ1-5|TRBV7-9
CASSFTGTLDQPQHF
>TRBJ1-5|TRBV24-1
CATSDQDRGGDQPQHF
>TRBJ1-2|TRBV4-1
CASSQDGRVKGYTF
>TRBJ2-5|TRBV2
CASSEIREETQYF
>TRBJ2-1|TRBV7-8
CASSLVGTGPREQFF
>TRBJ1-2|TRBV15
CATSRDLSGGNYGYTF
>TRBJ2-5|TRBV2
CASSDGGRGKETQYF
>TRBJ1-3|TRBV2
CASSVRDRRNTIYF
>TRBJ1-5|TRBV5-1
CASSLGTGNSNQPQHF
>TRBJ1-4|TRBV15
CATSRTVKDEKLFF
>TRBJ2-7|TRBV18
CASSQTGTGNSEQYF
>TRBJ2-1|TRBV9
CASSRVGTSGGIYNEQFF
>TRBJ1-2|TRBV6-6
CASSPTGGHGYTF
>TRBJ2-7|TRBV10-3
CAIRTGTSPNEGVYEQYF